This T cell receptor (beta chain) originates from a study of OX40 agonist ivuxolimab in advanced cancers. On the study more broadly: The eligibility criteria allowed prior anti-PD-1, anti-PD-L1 or anti-CTLA-4 therapy, and about 40% had some. Study observations and caveats: The mean number of expanded clones was higher in CD8+ T cells than in CD4+. Clonal expansion by week 6 occurred in CD4+ and CD8+ blood T cells (at 0.1 to 3.0 mg/kg).

Only in-frame clones appear in the TCRdb table, and some are missing; sequencing was by immunoSEQ multiplex PCR. Found here are roughly 63,000 clones, approximately 89% of them singletons; the top ten hold approximately 2%. Concerning this clone itself: The antigen remains undetermined.

Germline values: CDR1 SEHNR, CDR2 FQNEAQ (reference sequence). The CDR3 spans 14 residues. V shed 5 bases and J shed 4 bases, with 14 bases lying between them. This chain joins TRBV7-9 and TRBJ2-5; the D is unclear. Sample: CD4+ or CD8+ T cells sorted from blood, taken in a trial of the OX40 agonist ivuxolimab. This clonotype was sampled from an adult with an advanced solid tumor such as melanoma, head and neck, liver or kidney cancer. The DNA of the CDR3 is TGTGCCAGCAGCACTGGGTTACTGCTAGAGACCCAGTACTTC. It translates to CASSTGLLLETQYF.